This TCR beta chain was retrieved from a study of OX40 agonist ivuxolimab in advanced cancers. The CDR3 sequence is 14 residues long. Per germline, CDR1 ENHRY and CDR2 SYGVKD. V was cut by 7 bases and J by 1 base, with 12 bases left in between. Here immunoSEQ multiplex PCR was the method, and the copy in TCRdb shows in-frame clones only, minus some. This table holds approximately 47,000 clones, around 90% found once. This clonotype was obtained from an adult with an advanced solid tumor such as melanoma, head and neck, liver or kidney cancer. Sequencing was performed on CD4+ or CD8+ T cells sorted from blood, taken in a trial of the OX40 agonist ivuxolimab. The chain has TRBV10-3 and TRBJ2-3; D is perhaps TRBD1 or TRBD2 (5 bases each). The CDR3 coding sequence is TGTGCCATCACTGTCAGGGACCGCACAGATACGCAGTATTTT. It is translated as CAITVRDRTDTQYF.